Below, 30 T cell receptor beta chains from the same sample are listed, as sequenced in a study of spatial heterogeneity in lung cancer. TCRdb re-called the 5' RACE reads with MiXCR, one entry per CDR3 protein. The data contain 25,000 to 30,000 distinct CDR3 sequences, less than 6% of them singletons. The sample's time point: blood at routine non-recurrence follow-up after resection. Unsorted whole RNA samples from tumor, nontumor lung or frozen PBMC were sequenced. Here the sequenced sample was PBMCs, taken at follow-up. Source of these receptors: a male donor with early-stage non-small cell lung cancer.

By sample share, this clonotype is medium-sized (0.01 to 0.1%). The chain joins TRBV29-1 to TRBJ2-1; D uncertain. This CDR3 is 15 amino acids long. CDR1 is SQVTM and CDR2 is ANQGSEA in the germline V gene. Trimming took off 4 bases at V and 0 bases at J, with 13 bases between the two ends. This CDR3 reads CSVVVAPSSYNEQFF. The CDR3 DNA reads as TGCAGCGTTGTGGTGGCTCCAAGCTCCTACAATGAGCAGTTCTTC.

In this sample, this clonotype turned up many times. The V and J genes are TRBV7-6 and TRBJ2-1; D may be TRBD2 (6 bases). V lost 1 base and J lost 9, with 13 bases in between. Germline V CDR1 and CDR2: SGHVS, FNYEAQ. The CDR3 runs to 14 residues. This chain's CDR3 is CASSLGDFPGEQFF. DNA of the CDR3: TGTGCCAGCAGCTTAGGGGACTTCCCGGGTGAGCAGTTCTTC.

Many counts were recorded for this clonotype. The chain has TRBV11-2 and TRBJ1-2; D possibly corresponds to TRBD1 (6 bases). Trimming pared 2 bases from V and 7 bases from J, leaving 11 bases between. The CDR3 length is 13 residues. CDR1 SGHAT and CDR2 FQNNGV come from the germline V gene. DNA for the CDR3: TGTGCCAGCAGCTTACGACAGGAAGGTGGCTACACCTTC. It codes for CASSLRQEGGYTF.

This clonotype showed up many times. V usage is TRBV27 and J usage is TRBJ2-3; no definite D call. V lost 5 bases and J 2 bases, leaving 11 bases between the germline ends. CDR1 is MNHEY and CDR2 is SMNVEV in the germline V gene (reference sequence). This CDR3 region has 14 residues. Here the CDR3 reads CASSPTLFTDTQYF. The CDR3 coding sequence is TGTGCCAGCAGTCCCACCCTTTTCACAGATACGCAGTATTTT.

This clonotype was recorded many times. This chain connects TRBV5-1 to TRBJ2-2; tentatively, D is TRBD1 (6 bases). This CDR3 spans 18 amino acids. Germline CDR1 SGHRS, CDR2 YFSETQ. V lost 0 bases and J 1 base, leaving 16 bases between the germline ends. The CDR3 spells CASSLAFWGRVNTGELFF. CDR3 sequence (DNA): TGCGCCAGCAGCTTGGCCTTTTGGGGGCGCGTGAACACCGGGGAGCTGTTTTTT.

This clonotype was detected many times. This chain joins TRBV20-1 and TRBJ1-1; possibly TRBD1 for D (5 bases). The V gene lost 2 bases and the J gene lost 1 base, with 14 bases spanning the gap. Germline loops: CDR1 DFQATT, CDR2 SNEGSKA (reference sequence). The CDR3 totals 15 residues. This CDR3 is CSARTILTGNTEAFF. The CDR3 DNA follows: TGCAGTGCTAGAACCATCCTAACAGGGAACACTGAAGCTTTCTTT.

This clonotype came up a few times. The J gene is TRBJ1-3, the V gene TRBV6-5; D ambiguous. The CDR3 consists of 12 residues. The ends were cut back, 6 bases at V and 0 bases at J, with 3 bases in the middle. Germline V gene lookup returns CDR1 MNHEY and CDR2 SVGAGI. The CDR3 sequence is CASSGSGNTIYF. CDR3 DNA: TGTGCCAGCAGCGGCTCTGGAAACACCATATATTTT.

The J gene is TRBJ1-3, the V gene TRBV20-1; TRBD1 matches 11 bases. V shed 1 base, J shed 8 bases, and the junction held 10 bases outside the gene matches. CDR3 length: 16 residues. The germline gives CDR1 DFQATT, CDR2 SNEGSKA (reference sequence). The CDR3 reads CSARAPGTGGRDTIYF. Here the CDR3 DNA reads TGCAGTGCTAGAGCCCCCGGGACAGGGGGTCGGGACACCATATATTTT.

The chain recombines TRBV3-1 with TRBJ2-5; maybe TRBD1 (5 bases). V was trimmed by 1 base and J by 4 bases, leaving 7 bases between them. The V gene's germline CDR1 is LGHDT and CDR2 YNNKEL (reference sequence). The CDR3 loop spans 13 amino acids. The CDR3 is CASSQAGLETQYF. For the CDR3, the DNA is TGTGCCAGCAGCCAAGCAGGGTTAGAGACCCAGTACTTC.

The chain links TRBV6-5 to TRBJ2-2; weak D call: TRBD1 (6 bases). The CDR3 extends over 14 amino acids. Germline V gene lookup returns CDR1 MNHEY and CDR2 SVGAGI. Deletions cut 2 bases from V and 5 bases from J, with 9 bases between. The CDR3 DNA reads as TGTGCCAGCAGTTACGGACAGTTGACCGGGGAGCTGTTTTTT. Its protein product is CASSYGQLTGELFF.

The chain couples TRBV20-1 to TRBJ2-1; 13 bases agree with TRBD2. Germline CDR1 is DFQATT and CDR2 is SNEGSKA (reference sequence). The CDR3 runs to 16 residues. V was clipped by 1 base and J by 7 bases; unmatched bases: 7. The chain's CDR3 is CSARGAWTSGRNEQFF. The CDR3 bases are TGCAGTGCTAGAGGGGCCTGGACTAGCGGGAGAAATGAGCAGTTCTTC.

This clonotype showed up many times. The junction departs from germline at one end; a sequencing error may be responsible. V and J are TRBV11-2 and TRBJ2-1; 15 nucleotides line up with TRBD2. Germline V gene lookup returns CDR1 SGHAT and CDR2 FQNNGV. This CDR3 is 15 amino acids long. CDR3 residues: CASSLRGLAGGSGRF. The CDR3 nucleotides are TGTGCCAGCAGCTTAAGGGGACTAGCGGGAGGCTCGGGACGGTTC.

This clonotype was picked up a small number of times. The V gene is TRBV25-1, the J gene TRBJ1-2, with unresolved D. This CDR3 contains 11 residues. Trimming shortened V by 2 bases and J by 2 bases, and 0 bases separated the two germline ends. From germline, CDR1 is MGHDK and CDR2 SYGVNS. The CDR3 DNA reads TGTGCCAGCAGTGAAAACTATGGCTACACCTTC. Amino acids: CASSENYGYTF.

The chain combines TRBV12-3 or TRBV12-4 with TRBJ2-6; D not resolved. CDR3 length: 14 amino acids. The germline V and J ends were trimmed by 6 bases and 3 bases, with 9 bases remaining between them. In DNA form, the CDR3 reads TGTGCCAGCAGCCCACCGATTGGGGCCAACGTCCTGACTTTC. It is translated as CASSPPIGANVLTF.

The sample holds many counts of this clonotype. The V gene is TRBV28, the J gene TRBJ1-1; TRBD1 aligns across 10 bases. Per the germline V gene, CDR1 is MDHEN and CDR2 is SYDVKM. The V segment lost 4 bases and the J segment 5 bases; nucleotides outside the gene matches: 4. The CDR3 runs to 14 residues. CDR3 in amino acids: CASSSGQGTTEAFF. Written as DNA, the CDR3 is TGTGCCAGCAGTTCGGGACAGGGGACTACTGAAGCTTTCTTT.

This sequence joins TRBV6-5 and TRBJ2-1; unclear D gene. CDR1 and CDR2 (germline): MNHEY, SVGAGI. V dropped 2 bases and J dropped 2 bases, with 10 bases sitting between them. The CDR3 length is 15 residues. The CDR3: CASSYDQLTYNEQFF. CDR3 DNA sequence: TGTGCCAGCAGTTACGATCAGCTAACCTACAATGAGCAGTTCTTC.

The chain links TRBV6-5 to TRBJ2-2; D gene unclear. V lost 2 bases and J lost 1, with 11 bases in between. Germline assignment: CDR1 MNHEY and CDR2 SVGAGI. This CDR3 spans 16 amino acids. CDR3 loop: CASSYAYIGNTGELFF. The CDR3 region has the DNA TGTGCCAGCAGTTACGCCTACATTGGGAACACCGGGGAGCTGTTTTTT.

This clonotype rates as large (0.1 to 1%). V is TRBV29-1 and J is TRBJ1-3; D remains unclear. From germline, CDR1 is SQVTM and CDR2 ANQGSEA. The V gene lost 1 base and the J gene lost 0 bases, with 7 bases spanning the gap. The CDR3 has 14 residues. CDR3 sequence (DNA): TGCAGCGTTGAAGCGGCGAACTCTGGAAACACCATATATTTT. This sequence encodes CSVEAANSGNTIYF.

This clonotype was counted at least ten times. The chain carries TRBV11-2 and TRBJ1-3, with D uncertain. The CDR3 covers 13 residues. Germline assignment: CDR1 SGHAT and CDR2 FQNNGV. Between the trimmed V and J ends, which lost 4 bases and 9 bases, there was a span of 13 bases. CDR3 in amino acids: CASSSPRVSTIYF. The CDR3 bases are TGTGCCAGCAGCTCTCCACGGGTCAGCACCATATATTTT.

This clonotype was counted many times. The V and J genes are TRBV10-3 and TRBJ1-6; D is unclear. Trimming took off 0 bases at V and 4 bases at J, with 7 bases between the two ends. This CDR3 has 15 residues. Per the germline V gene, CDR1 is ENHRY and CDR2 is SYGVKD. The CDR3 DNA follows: TGTGCCATCAGTGAGTCGAAGGGATATAATTCACCCCTCCACTTT. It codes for CAISESKGYNSPLHF.

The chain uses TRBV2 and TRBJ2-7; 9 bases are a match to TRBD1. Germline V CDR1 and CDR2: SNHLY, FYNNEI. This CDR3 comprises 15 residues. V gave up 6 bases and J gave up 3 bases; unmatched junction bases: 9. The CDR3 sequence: CASSGGTGSFYEQYF. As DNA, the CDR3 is TGTGCCAGCAGCGGGGGGACAGGGAGTTTCTACGAGCAGTACTTC.

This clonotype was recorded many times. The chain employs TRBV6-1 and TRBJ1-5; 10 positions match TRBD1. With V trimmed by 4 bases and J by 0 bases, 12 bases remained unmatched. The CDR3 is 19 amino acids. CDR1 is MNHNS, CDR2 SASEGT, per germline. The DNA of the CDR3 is TGTGCCAGCAGTGGGGGGACAGGGGCTACTCTTTATAGCAATCAGCCCCAGCATTTT. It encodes CASSGGTGATLYSNQPQHF.

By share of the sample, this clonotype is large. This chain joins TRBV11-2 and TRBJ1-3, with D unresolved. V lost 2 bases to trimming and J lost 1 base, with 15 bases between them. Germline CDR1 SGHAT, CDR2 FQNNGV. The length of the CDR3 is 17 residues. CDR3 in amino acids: CASSLFGREQSGNTIYF. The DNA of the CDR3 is TGTGCCAGCAGCTTATTTGGTCGTGAACAGTCTGGAAACACCATATATTTT.

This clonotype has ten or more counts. The CDR3 loop is CASSLMTSGGLVYF. Written as DNA, the CDR3 is TGTGCCAGCAGCCTGATGACTAGCGGGGGACTAGTATACTTC. The V and J genes are TRBV7-2 and TRBJ2-5, with 12 bases matching TRBD2. Losses at the gene ends were 5 bases for V and 14 bases for J; bases not matched to a gene: 12. CDR1 is SGHTA and CDR2 is FQGNSA in the germline V gene. The CDR3 covers 14 residues.

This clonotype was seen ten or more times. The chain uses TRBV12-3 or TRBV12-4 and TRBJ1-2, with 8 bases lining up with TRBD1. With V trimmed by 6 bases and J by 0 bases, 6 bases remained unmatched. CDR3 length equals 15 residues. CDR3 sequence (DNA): TGTGCCAGCAGCCGGACAGGGTCCCCTAACTATGGCTACACCTTC. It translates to CASSRTGSPNYGYTF.

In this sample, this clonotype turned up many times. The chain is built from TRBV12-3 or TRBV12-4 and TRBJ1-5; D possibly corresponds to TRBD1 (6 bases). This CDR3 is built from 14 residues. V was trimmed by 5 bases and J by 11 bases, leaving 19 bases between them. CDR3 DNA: TGTGCCAGCAGTCGCCAGGGGTCAAAACGAGCCCAGCATTTT. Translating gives CASSRQGSKRAQHF.

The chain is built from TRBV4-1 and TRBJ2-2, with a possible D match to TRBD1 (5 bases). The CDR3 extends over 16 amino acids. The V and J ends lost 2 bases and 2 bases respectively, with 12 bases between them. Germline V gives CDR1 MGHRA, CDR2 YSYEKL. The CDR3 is CASSQRGSPNTGELFF. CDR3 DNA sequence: TGCGCCAGCAGCCAAAGGGGTAGCCCAAACACCGGGGAGCTGTTTTTT.

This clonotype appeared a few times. The DNA of the CDR3 is TGCAGTGCTAGGGAACAGTCTGGAAGCAATCAGCCCCAGCATTTT. Protein sequence: CSAREQSGSNQPQHF. J is TRBJ1-5 and V is TRBV20-1; D is uncertain. Germline values: CDR1 DFQATT, CDR2 SNEGSKA (reference sequence). With 3 bases removed from V and 1 base from J, the gap between germline ends came to 13 bases. The CDR3 is 15 amino acids.

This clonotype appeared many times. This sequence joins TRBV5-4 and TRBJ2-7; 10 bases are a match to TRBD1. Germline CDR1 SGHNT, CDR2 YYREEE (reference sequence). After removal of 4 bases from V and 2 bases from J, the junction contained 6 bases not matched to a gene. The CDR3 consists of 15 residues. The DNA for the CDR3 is TGTGCCAGCAGCCACCGGACAGGGGGTACCTACGAGCAGTACTTC. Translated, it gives CASSHRTGGTYEQYF. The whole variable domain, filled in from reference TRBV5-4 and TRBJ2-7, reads ETGVTQSPTHLIKTRGQQVTLRCSSQSGHNTVSWYQQALGQGPQFIFQYYREEENGRGNFPPRFSGLQFPNYSSELNVNALELDDSALYLCASSHRTGGTYEQYFGPGTRLTVT.

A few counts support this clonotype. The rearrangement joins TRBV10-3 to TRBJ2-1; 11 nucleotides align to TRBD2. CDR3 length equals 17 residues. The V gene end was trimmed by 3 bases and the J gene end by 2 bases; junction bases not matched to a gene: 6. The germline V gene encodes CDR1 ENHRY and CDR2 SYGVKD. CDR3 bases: TGTGCCATCAGTGACCTATTAGCGGGAGGGACCTACAATGAGCAGTTCTTC. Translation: CAISDLLAGGTYNEQFF.